The 4 T cell receptor beta chains presented below share a single source sample, sequenced in a study of regulatory T cells in long-lasting Graves disease. Stated time point: persistent/refractory GD, antithyroid drugs over 5 years with positive TRAb. Preparation of the TCR library used RNA extracted from PBMCs. In building TCR beta libraries, iRepertoire HTBI primers were used together with Arm-PCR of CDR3 regions. TCRdb recomputed calls from the multiplex PCR reads with MiXCR, one row per CDR3 protein. The sample holds hundreds of thousands of distinct CDR3 sequences; about a fifth are singletons and the top ten take roughly 7.1%. This specimen was peripheral blood mononuclear cells (PBMCs), taken when the disease was refractory, from a patient treated with antithyroid drugs. The receptors were gathered from a female donor with Graves disease.

Only a few counts were recorded for this clonotype. This chain joins TRBV5-5 and TRBJ2-3, with 11 bases matching TRBD2. This CDR3 is 16 amino acids long. Losses at the gene ends were 4 bases for V and 3 bases for J; bases not matched to a gene: 7. The germline gives CDR1 SGHKS, CDR2 YYEKEE (reference sequence). The CDR3 DNA sequence: TGTGCCAGCAGCATTCTAGCGGGGGGATCTACAGATACGCAGTATTTT. Protein: CASSILAGGSTDTQYF.

The chain combines TRBV5-6 with TRBJ2-7, with TRBD1 identical over 12 bases. The ends lost 4 bases at V and 7 bases at J; junction bases unmatched: 3. CDR1 and CDR2 (germline): SGHDT, YYEEEE. This CDR3 has 13 residues. CDR3 region: CASSGGQGAEQYF. The CDR3, as DNA: TGTGCCAGCAGCGGGGGACAGGGGGCGGAGCAGTACTTC.

The chain joins TRBV28 to TRBJ1-2, with TRBD1 identical over 7 bases. CDR3 length: 14 amino acids. CDR1 and CDR2 (germline): MDHEN, SYDVKM. V lost 8 bases to trimming and J lost 0 bases; unmatched junction nucleotides: 6. For the CDR3, the DNA is TGTGCCAGCGCCGGGACAGCAACTAACTATGGCTACACCTTC. It codes for CASAGTATNYGYTF.

This clonotype turned up a few times. The chain couples TRBV29-1 to TRBJ1-1, with a weak D call TRBD1 (5 bases). The germline gives CDR1 SQVTM, CDR2 ANQGSEA. The germline V and J ends were trimmed by 4 bases and 2 bases, with 14 bases remaining between them. This CDR3 is 14 amino acids long. CDR3 loop: CSVVVLGENTEAFF. The CDR3 coding sequence is TGCAGCGTTGTGGTTCTAGGGGAAAACACTGAAGCTTTCTTT.